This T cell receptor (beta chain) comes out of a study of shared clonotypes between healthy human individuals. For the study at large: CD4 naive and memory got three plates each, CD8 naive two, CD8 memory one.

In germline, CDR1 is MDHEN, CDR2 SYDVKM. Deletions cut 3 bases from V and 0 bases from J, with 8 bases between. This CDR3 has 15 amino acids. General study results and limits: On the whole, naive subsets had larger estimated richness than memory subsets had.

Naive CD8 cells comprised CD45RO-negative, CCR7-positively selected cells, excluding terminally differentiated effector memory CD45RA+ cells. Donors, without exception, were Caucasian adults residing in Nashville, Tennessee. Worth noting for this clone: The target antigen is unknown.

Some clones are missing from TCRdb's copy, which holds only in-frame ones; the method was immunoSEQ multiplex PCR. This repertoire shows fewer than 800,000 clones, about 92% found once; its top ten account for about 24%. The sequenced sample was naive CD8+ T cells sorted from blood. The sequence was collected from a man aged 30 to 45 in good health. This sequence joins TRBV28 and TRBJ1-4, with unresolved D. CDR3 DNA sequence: TGTGCCAGCAGTTTTTGGGGAGCAACTAATGAAAAACTGTTTTTT. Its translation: CASSFWGATNEKLFF.